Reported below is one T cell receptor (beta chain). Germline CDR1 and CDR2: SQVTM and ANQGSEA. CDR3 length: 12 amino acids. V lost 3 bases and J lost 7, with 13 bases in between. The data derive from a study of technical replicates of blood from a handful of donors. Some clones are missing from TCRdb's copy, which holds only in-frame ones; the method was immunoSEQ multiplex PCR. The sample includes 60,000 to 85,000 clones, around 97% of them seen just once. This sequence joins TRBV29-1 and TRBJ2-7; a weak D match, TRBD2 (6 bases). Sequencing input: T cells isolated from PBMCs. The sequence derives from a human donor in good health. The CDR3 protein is CSVEDLEGEQYF. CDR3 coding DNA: TGCAGCGTTGAGGACTTGGAGGGGGAGCAGTACTTC.